The 20 T cell receptor beta chains given below trace back to one sample, sequenced in a study of T cell responses to AZD1222 COVID-19 vaccine. TCRdb keeps only in-frame clones here, not all; method: immunoSEQ multiplex PCR. This sample has 95,000 to 150,000 clones; roughly 91% occur once, and the top ten carry around 5%. This sample comprised peripheral blood, obtained 28 days after the second AZD1222 dose. The receptors stem from an adult who received the AZD1222 COVID-19 vaccine.

This sequence joins TRBV6-5 and TRBJ2-3, with TRBD2 matching over 12 bases. This CDR3 is built from 14 residues. CDR1 is MNHEY, CDR2 SVGAGI, per germline. J gave up 3 bases and V 10 bases, and 5 bases lay outside the gene matches. In DNA, the CDR3 is TGTGCCACTAGCGGGAGGGCCGGGACAGATACGCAGTATTTT. Its translation: CATSGRAGTDTQYF.

CDR3 DNA sequence: TGTGCCAGCAGCGTCGCCCCATCGACGCCCACCTTC. It encodes CASSVAPSTPTF. The V gene is TRBV21-1, the J gene TRBJ1-2. TRBV21-1 is shown as a pseudogene. The CDR3 is made up of 12 amino acids.

The rearrangement joins TRBV11-2 to TRBJ2-4; the D gene could be TRBD1 or TRBD2 (7 bases each). With 7 bases removed from V and 7 bases from J, the gap between germline ends came to 17 bases. Germline lookup yields CDR1 SGHAT and CDR2 FQNNGV. There are 14 residues in the CDR3. CDR3: CASIRGGTHNIQYF. CDR3 coding DNA: TGTGCCAGCATCAGGGGGGGGACGCATAACATTCAGTACTTC.

This rearrangement joins TRBV10-3 to TRBJ1-1; TRBD1 might be the D (6 bases). CDR3 length: 15 residues. Trimming pared 5 bases from V and 0 bases from J, leaving 13 bases between. Germline CDR1 reads ENHRY; CDR2 reads SYGVKD. The CDR3 reads CAISQDRNLNTEAFF. The CDR3 DNA follows: TGTGCCATCAGTCAGGACAGAAACCTGAACACTGAAGCTTTCTTT.

V and J are TRBV5-1 and TRBJ2-2; D not certain. The germline V and J ends were trimmed by 4 bases and 0 bases, with 13 bases remaining between them. CDR3 length equals 16 residues. The germline V gene encodes CDR1 SGHRS and CDR2 YFSETQ. The CDR3 DNA follows: TGCGCCAGCAGCCCCCGCCGAGTTGCGAACACCGGGGAGCTGTTTTTT. This sequence encodes CASSPRRVANTGELFF.

This clone was seen a single time. The same CDR3 also results from other DNA sequences found in this sample. The genes are TRBV11-2 and TRBJ2-1; D uncertain. The V gene lost 1 base and the J gene lost 0 bases, with 7 bases spanning the gap. Looked up from germline, CDR1 is SGHAT and CDR2 is FQNNGV. CDR3 length: 15 residues. The CDR3 sequence: CASSLGGSSYNEQFF. In DNA, the CDR3 is TGTGCCAGCAGCTTAGGAGGTAGCTCCTACAATGAGCAGTTCTTC.

CDR3: CASALLAGVDTQYF. The CDR3 bases are TGTGCCAGCGCATTACTAGCGGGAGTAGATACGCAGTATTTT. The chain links TRBV28 to TRBJ2-3, with 11 bases aligning to TRBD2. This CDR3 region has 14 residues. The germline V gene has CDR1 MDHEN and CDR2 SYDVKM. The trim removed 8 bases at V and 5 bases at J, leaving 6 bases unmatched.

The V gene is TRBV4-3, the J gene TRBJ1-3; D is perhaps TRBD1 (6 bases). V was pared by 4 bases and J by 7 bases, with 17 bases between. The CDR3 has 15 amino acids. CDR1 LGHNA and CDR2 YSLEER come from the germline V gene. The CDR3 DNA follows: TGCGCCAGCAGCCGGCGGGCCTCTCAGGGGAACACCATATATTTT. It yields the protein CASSRRASQGNTIYF.

The chain is built from TRBV6-5 and TRBJ1-6; no definite D call. CDR1 and CDR2 from the germline V gene are MNHEY and SVGAGI. CDR3 length: 14 residues. Trimming left V 6 bases short and J 4 bases short, with 10 bases between. The CDR3 spells CASRPGVYNSPLHF. CDR3 coding DNA: TGTGCCAGCAGACCCGGGGTATATAATTCACCCCTCCACTTT.

The chain recombines TRBV11-3 with TRBJ1-6, with D possibly matching TRBD1 (6 bases). V was clipped by 3 bases and J by 8 bases, with 20 bases between them. The germline CDR1 and CDR2 sequences are SGHNT and YENEEA. The CDR3 covers 17 residues. In DNA form, the CDR3 reads TGTGCCAGCAGCTTCCATATTCGGCGGGGGGCAGATTCACCCCTCCACTTT. Translating it yields CASSFHIRRGADSPLHF.

The chain couples TRBV27 to TRBJ1-1; D may be TRBD1 (5 bases). Germline CDR1 and CDR2: MNHEY and SMNVEV (reference sequence). The V and J ends lost 5 bases and 0 bases respectively, with 13 bases between them. The CDR3 is made up of 15 amino acids. CDR3 in DNA: TGTGCCAGCAGTCCCTGGGGCGGGTTGAACACTGAAGCTTTCTTT. Translated, it gives CASSPWGGLNTEAFF.

In this sample, this clone turned up once. This chain joins TRBV6-1 and TRBJ2-1, with 7 bases aligning to TRBD2. Germline assignment: CDR1 MNHNS and CDR2 SASEGT. With V trimmed by 3 bases and J by 3 bases, 11 bases remained unmatched. The CDR3 contains 17 residues. CDR3 sequence reads: CASSEAPGAGIYNEQFF. CDR3 DNA: TGTGCCAGCAGTGAGGCCCCGGGAGCGGGGATCTACAATGAGCAGTTCTTC.

The chain recombines TRBV18 with TRBJ2-3, with 10 bases lining up with TRBD2. This CDR3 is 17 amino acids long. The germline V gene has CDR1 KGHSH and CDR2 LQKENI. V lost 5 bases and J lost 0; bases outside the gene matches: 8. CDR3 residues: CASSSWTSGVSTDTQYF. For the CDR3, the DNA is TGTGCCAGCTCATCCTGGACTAGCGGAGTAAGCACAGATACGCAGTATTTT.

This CDR3 reads CATSPRTGGSTEAFF. CDR3 DNA sequence: TGTGCCACCAGCCCACGGACAGGGGGGTCGACTGAAGCTTTCTTT. The chain employs TRBV15 and TRBJ1-1, with TRBD1 identical over 10 bases. This CDR3 has 15 amino acids. V dropped 5 bases and J dropped 5; count of bases not matched to a gene: 8. Germline assignment: CDR1 LNHNV and CDR2 YYDKDF (reference sequence). The full variable domain, rest sourced from reference TRBV15 and TRBJ1-1, is DAMVIQNPRYQVTQFGKPVTLSCSQTLNHNVMYWYQQKSSQAPKLLFHYYDKDFNNEADTPDNFQSRRPNTSFCFLDIRSPGLGDTAMYLCATSPRTGGSTEAFFGQGTRLTVV.

Here the CDR3 DNA reads TGCGCCAGCAGCCCAGGGGGCGAGCAGTACTTC. This gives the protein CASSPGGEQYF. This rearrangement joins TRBV5-1 to TRBJ2-7; 7 bases fit TRBD1. Germline V gene lookup returns CDR1 SGHRS and CDR2 YFSETQ. V lost 4 bases, J lost 6 bases, and 1 base stayed unmatched. The length of the CDR3 is 11 residues.

The chain uses TRBV29-1 and TRBJ2-5, with D perhaps matching TRBD1 or TRBD2 (5 bases each). The CDR3 length is 13 residues. CDR1 and CDR2 (germline): SQVTM, ANQGSEA. Trimming shortened V by 4 bases and J by 1 base, and 10 bases separated the two germline ends. For the CDR3, the DNA is TGCAGCGTTGGGGACCTAGTCCAAGAGACCCAGTACTTC. Encoded protein: CSVGDLVQETQYF.

This chain joins TRBV9 and TRBJ2-1; D unresolved. Germline V gene lookup returns CDR1 SGDLS and CDR2 YYNGEE. This CDR3 comprises 14 residues. V shed 0 bases and J shed 2 bases, with 6 bases lying between them. The CDR3 here is CASSVGKAYNEQFF. DNA of the CDR3: TGTGCCAGCAGCGTAGGTAAAGCCTACAATGAGCAGTTCTTC.

This rearrangement joins TRBV18 to TRBJ2-3; TRBD2 matches 7 bases. V shed 0 bases and J 2 bases; nucleotides not matched to a gene: 5. Germline V CDR1 and CDR2: KGHSH, LQKENI. The CDR3 sequence is 16 residues long. CDR3 bases: TGTGCCAGCTCACCACCGTCAGCGGGACCCACAGATACGCAGTATTTT. Encoded protein: CASSPPSAGPTDTQYF.

This clone was seen more than once but under ten times. The chain combines TRBV19 with TRBJ1-2; no firm D call. This CDR3 has 13 amino acids. Germline CDR1 is LNHDA and CDR2 is SQIVND (reference sequence). With 5 bases removed from V and 6 bases from J, the gap between germline ends came to 13 bases. CDR3 sequence (DNA): TGTGCCAGTAGTCCCGGTACCGTTGATGGCTACACCTTC. Its protein is CASSPGTVDGYTF.

The J gene is TRBJ2-3, the V gene TRBV18, with 10 bases matching TRBD2. V shed 5 bases, J shed 1 base, and the junction held 6 bases outside the gene matches. The CDR3 is 16 amino acids. CDR1 and CDR2 (germline): KGHSH, LQKENI. CDR3 coding DNA: TGTGCCAGCTCATCAACAAGCGGGGGGGGCACAGATACGCAGTATTTT. Protein sequence: CASSSTSGGGTDTQYF.